This T cell receptor beta chain originates from a study of T cell responses to AZD1222 COVID-19 vaccine. The germline CDR1 and CDR2 sequences are SGHNT and YYREEE (reference sequence). Between the trimmed V and J ends, which lost 0 bases and 1 base, there was a span of 7 bases. CDR3 size: 14 residues. Generated by immunoSEQ multiplex PCR, the TCRdb table keeps only in-frame clones and is missing some. The table has 98,000 or so clones, 86% seen once. The chain uses TRBV5-4 and TRBJ1-1, with D hard to call. Specimen: peripheral blood, collected 28 days after the second dose of the MenACWY control vaccine. This clonotype was sampled from an adult who received the MenACWY meningococcal vaccine as a control. Written as DNA, the CDR3 is TGTGCCAGCAGCTTGGTCCAGAAGAACACTGAAGCTTTCTTT. Translating it yields CASSLVQKNTEAFF.